The rows below give T cell receptor beta chains drawn from one sample of a study of radiotherapy plus CTLA-4 blockade in lung cancer. The data were produced by immunoSEQ multiplex PCR, yet TCRdb's version contains in-frame clones alone and is incomplete. The sample yields about 40,000 clones, 60% to 80% seen once. The specimen was peripheral blood, collected from a patient treated with radiotherapy plus ipilimumab. The receptor set was obtained from a human donor with non-small cell lung cancer who had stable disease on radiotherapy plus ipilimumab. The CDR3 runs from the conserved cysteine through the conserved F or W. D genes are given only for firm matches. A row's size may be missing; if present it is once, few, many or a size class.

j_call	v_call	d_call	clone_size	cdr3_aa	cdr3_nt
TRBJ2-5	TRBV7-6	TRBD1	once	CASRSGQGEETQYF	TGTGCCAGCAGATCCGGACAGGGCGAAGAGACCCAGTACTTC
TRBJ1-3	TRBV6-1	TRBD1	.	CASSEIWQGVTFYSGNTIYF	TGTGCCAGCAGTGAAATTTGGCAGGGGGTAACCTTCTACTCTGGAAACACCATATATTTT
TRBJ1-2	TRBV7-9	TRBD1	.	CASSLAGTGTVLYGYTF	TGTGCCAGCAGCCTAGCCGGGACAGGGACGGTGCTGTATGGCTACACCTTC
TRBJ1-5	TRBV5-1	TRBD1	.	CASSLVAGGNQPQHF	TGCGCCAGCAGCTTGGTCGCAGGGGGGAATCAGCCCCAGCATTTT
TRBJ2-3	TRBV7-3	.	.	CASSLGSAADTQYF	TGTGCCAGCAGCTTAGGTTCCGCAGCAGATACGCAGTATTTT
TRBJ2-2	TRBV27	TRBD1	.	CASGIGQGSGELFF	TGTGCCAGCGGAATAGGACAGGGTTCCGGGGAGCTGTTTTTT
TRBJ1-2	TRBV6-1	TRBD1	few	CASSSGTGIRGYTF	TGTGCCAGCTCCTCCGGGACAGGGATTCGTGGCTACACCTTC
TRBJ1-6	TRBV6-5	.	.	CASSYYQGLGSSPLHF	TGTGCCAGCAGTTACTACCAGGGTCTTGGTAGTTCACCCCTCCACTTT
TRBJ1-1	TRBV2	.	.	CASSAGERNTEAFF	TGTGCCAGCAGTGCGGGGGAGCGGAACACTGAAGCTTTCTTT
TRBJ1-1	TRBV11-2	.	.	CASSLGGQGITEAFF	TGTGCCAGCAGCTTAGGCGGGCAGGGGATCACTGAAGCTTTCTTT
TRBJ2-2	TRBV28	.	.	CASSLPGTNTGELFF	TGTGCCAGCAGTTTACCGGGGACGAACACCGGGGAGCTGTTTTTT
TRBJ2-1	TRBV15	TRBD2	few	CATSRDLAGGLSYNEQFF	TGTGCCACCAGCAGAGATTTAGCGGGGGGCCTCTCCTACAATGAGCAGTTCTTC
TRBJ1-2	TRBV5-6	TRBD1	.	CASSFPGTGDHGYTF	TGTGCCAGCAGCTTCCCCGGGACAGGGGACCATGGCTACACCTTC
TRBJ1-5	TRBV4-1	.	.	CASSQFPGQNQPQHF	TGCGCCAGCAGCCAGTTCCCGGGACAAAATCAGCCCCAGCATTTT
TRBJ1-2	TRBV19	.	.	CASSVGRPGYGYTF	TGTGCCAGTAGTGTCGGAAGGCCGGGCTATGGCTACACCTTC
TRBJ1-5	TRBV12-5	TRBD1	.	CASGLARTGGLSNQPQHF	TGTGCTAGTGGTTTGGCCCGGACAGGGGGCTTGAGCAATCAGCCCCAGCATTTT
TRBJ1-1	TRBV16	.	.	CASSQSRAGEAFF	TGTGCCAGCAGCCAATCGAGGGCGGGTGAAGCTTTCTTT
TRBJ2-3	TRBV28	.	.	CASSSLLDGVRRGSQYF	TGTGCCAGCAGTTCCCTCCTCGACGGGGTCCGGAGAGGTTCGCAGTATTTT
TRBJ2-1	TRBV14	.	once	CASSQLEQGRNEQFF	TGTGCCAGCAGCCAGCTCGAACAGGGGAGGAATGAGCAGTTCTTC
TRBJ1-2	TRBV5-4	.	.	CASSLDQPRRGYTF	TGTGCCAGCAGCTTGGATCAACCCCGCCGGGGCTACACCTTC
TRBJ2-3	TRBV14	TRBD1	.	CASSHPGQGASDTQYF	TGTGCCAGCAGCCACCCCGGACAGGGGGCATCAGATACGCAGTATTTT
TRBJ2-5	TRBV5-6	.	.	CASSFGGEQYF	TGTGCCAGCAGCTTCGGTGGTGAGCAGTACTTC
TRBJ2-1	TRBV5-1	.	.	CASSLFQGLDEQFF	TGCGCCAGCAGCTTGTTTCAGGGGTTGGATGAGCAGTTCTTC
TRBJ1-4	TRBV19	.	.	CASSMGGRPDEKLFF	TGTGCCAGTAGTATGGGGGGACGGCCAGATGAAAAACTGTTTTTT
TRBJ1-5	TRBV7-8	.	.	CASSLETVRGNQPQHF	TGTGCCAGCAGCTTAGAGACGGTGAGGGGCAATCAGCCCCAGCATTTT